The 15 T cell receptor beta chains listed next were all sequenced from one sample in a study of control samples from healthy donors and cancer patients. Generated by immunoSEQ multiplex PCR, the TCRdb table keeps only in-frame clones and is missing some. This table holds some 140,000 clones, about 94% found once. The material sequenced was blood. Receptors were obtained from a man aged 35 to 55 in good health.

The rearrangement joins TRBV19 to TRBJ2-3; 8 nucleotides agree with TRBD1. This CDR3 comprises 16 residues. V gave up 4 bases and J gave up 3 bases; unmatched junction bases: 9. Germline V gives CDR1 LNHDA, CDR2 SQIVND (reference sequence). Here the CDR3 DNA reads TGTGCCAGTAGTAACCAACAGGGGGGTAGGACAGATACGCAGTATTTT. This sequence encodes CASSNQQGGRTDTQYF.

This rearrangement joins TRBV6-1 to TRBJ1-2; no definite D call. There are 14 residues in the CDR3. Germline CDR1 and CDR2: MNHNS and SASEGT. Deletions cut 2 bases from V and 0 bases from J, with 7 bases between. The CDR3 spells CASSERYSNYGYTF. The CDR3 coding sequence is TGTGCCAGCAGTGAAAGATACTCTAACTATGGCTACACCTTC.

V is TRBV24-1 and J is TRBJ2-1; unclear D gene. Trimming took 1 base from V and 8 from J, leaving 11 bases between them. This CDR3 has 14 residues. Germline V lookup: CDR1 KGHDR, CDR2 SFDVKD. The CDR3 loop reads CATSDFTVSDEQFF. DNA for the CDR3: TGTGCCACCAGTGATTTTACCGTCAGTGATGAGCAGTTCTTC.

The chain is built from TRBV5-5 and TRBJ1-1; D possibly corresponds to TRBD1 (5 bases). The V end lost 3 bases, the J end lost 5 bases, and 11 bases lay between the germline ends. Germline V lookup: CDR1 SGHKS, CDR2 YYEKEE (reference sequence). The CDR3 extends over 13 amino acids. This CDR3 reads CASSSQGWTEAFF. The CDR3 DNA follows: TGTGCCAGCAGCTCCCAGGGTTGGACTGAAGCTTTCTTT. Drawing the rest from reference TRBV5-5 and TRBJ1-1, the complete variable domain is DAGVTQSPTHLIKTRGQQVTLRCSPISGHKSVSWYQQVLGQGPQFIFQYYEKEERGRGNFPDRFSARQFPNYSSELNVNALLLGDSALYLCASSSQGWTEAFFGQGTRLTVV.

The V and J genes are TRBV5-1 and TRBJ2-3, with 7 bases fitting TRBD2. J gave up 4 bases and V 1 base, and 6 bases lay outside the gene matches. The CDR3 has 15 residues. CDR1 is SGHRS, CDR2 YFSETQ, per germline. This CDR3 reads CASSLRGGDPDTQYF. Here the CDR3 DNA reads TGCGCCAGCAGCTTGCGCGGGGGAGACCCAGATACGCAGTATTTT. Using reference TRBV5-1 and TRBJ2-3 for the parts outside the CDR3, the full variable domain is KAGVTQTPRYLIKTRGQQVTLSCSPISGHRSVSWYQQTPGQGLQFLFEYFSETQRNKGNFPGRFSGRQFSNSRSEMNVSTLELGDSALYLCASSLRGGDPDTQYFGPGTRLTVL.

This chain connects TRBV28 to TRBJ1-5, with no clear D. Trimming pared 3 bases from V and 0 bases from J, leaving 24 bases between. The CDR3 has 20 residues. The V gene's germline CDR1 is MDHEN and CDR2 SYDVKM. CDR3 protein: CASSFIPITFVGFSNQPQHF. Written as DNA, the CDR3 is TGTGCCAGCAGTTTTATTCCGATCACCTTTGTCGGTTTTAGCAATCAGCCCCAGCATTTT.

This clone is a singleton in its sample. This rearrangement joins TRBV6-5 to TRBJ2-7, with TRBD1 matching over 9 bases. Germline-derived CDR1 and CDR2 are MNHEY and SVGAGI. The V segment lost 7 bases and the J segment 11 bases; nucleotides outside the gene matches: 18. The CDR3 covers 15 residues. The CDR3: CASTPTGTGLSVKYF. Written as DNA, the CDR3 is TGTGCCAGCACCCCAACCGGGACAGGGTTGTCCGTGAAGTACTTC.

The gene calls are TRBV5-5 and TRBJ1-1; D is undetermined. Trimming left V 0 bases short and J 5 bases short, with 8 bases between. Germline assignment: CDR1 SGHKS and CDR2 YYEKEE (reference sequence). There are 13 residues in the CDR3. The CDR3 DNA follows: TGTGCCAGCAGCTTGGGGGCTTGGACTGAAGCTTTCTTT. This codes for CASSLGAWTEAFF. The complete variable domain, with remaining parts taken from reference TRBV5-5 and TRBJ1-1, reads DAGVTQSPTHLIKTRGQQVTLRCSPISGHKSVSWYQQVLGQGPQFIFQYYEKEERGRGNFPDRFSARQFPNYSSELNVNALLLGDSALYLCASSLGAWTEAFFGQGTRLTVV.

V usage is TRBV24-1 and J usage is TRBJ2-7; D perhaps matches TRBD2 (5 bases). Germline CDR1 and CDR2: KGHDR and SFDVKD. V was clipped by 3 bases and J by 5 bases, with 13 bases between them. There are 14 residues in the CDR3. The CDR3: CATSDVGLTNEQYF. CDR3 coding DNA: TGTGCCACCAGTGATGTTGGACTTACGAACGAGCAGTACTTC.

The V gene is TRBV2, the J gene TRBJ1-1, with TRBD1 matching over 10 bases. The CDR3 length is 13 residues. The V segment lost 6 bases and the J segment 3 bases; nucleotides outside the gene matches: 1. The germline V gene has CDR1 SNHLY and CDR2 FYNNEI. The CDR3 DNA is TGTGCCAGCAGAGGACAGGGGGACACTGAAGCTTTCTTT. Translated, it gives CASRGQGDTEAFF.

The chain joins TRBV24-1 to TRBJ2-5; TRBD1 might be the D (6 bases). The CDR3 is 15 amino acids. V lost 4 bases and J 7 bases, leaving 18 bases between the germline ends. Germline assignment: CDR1 KGHDR and CDR2 SFDVKD. CDR3 residues: CATSEWGYRVRTQYF. In DNA, the CDR3 is TGTGCCACCAGTGAATGGGGTTACAGGGTGAGGACCCAGTACTTC.

This chain joins TRBV6-2 or TRBV6-3 and TRBJ1-4; possibly TRBD1 for D (6 bases). The CDR3 runs 15 residues. Looked up from germline, CDR1 is MNHEY and CDR2 is SVGEGT. Trimming shortened V by 2 bases and J by 8 bases, and 15 bases separated the two germline ends. The CDR3 DNA reads as TGTGCCAGCAGTTACCTCCGAAGAACAGGGGAAAAACTGTTTTTT. Translating it yields CASSYLRRTGEKLFF.

The V and J genes are TRBV7-2 and TRBJ1-6; unclear D gene. The V gene lost 8 bases and the J gene lost 0 bases, with 11 bases spanning the gap. Germline assignment: CDR1 SGHTA and CDR2 FQGNSA. The CDR3 sequence is 15 residues long. The CDR3 nucleotides are TGTGCCAGCTCTTCCAGTCTCTCCTATAATTCACCCCTCCACTTT. Translation gives CASSSSLSYNSPLHF. Variable domain in full (rest from reference TRBV7-2 and TRBJ1-6): GAGVSQSPSNKVTEKGKDVELRCDPISGHTALYWYRQSLGQGLEFLIYFQGNSAPDKSGLPSDRFSAERTGGSVSTLTIQRTQQEDSAVYLCASSSSLSYNSPLHFGNGTRLTVT.

This rearrangement joins TRBV28 to TRBJ2-1; 8 bases align to TRBD2. V was clipped by 8 bases and J by 9 bases; unmatched bases: 9. CDR1 MDHEN and CDR2 SYDVKM come from the germline V gene. The CDR3 sequence is 13 residues long. This CDR3 reads CASRRLAKGEQFF. CDR3 bases: TGTGCCAGCCGACGACTAGCGAAGGGTGAGCAGTTCTTC.

The chain joins TRBV3-1 (or the pseudogene TRBV3-2) to TRBJ2-3; 12 nucleotides agree with TRBD2. V lost 5 bases, J lost 3 bases, and 9 bases stayed unmatched. This CDR3 has 17 amino acids. Germline CDR1 LGHDT, CDR2 YNNKEL (reference sequence). The CDR3 here is CASSAYSGLAGTDTQYF. The DNA for the CDR3 is TGTGCCAGCAGCGCCTACTCGGGACTAGCGGGTACAGATACGCAGTATTTT.